These 26 T cell receptor beta chains originate from one sample sequenced in a study of blood T cell repertoires in COVID-19. The repertoire was sequenced with immunoSEQ multiplex PCR; TCRdb's copy has only in-frame clones and lacks some. The top ten clones hold 8.6% of a sample with some 150,000 clones, around nine tenths of them seen once. What was sequenced was peripheral blood. Source of these receptors: a woman aged 45-65 years with active or convalescent COVID-19.

This rearrangement joins TRBV7-9 to TRBJ2-1, with 8 positions matching TRBD2. This CDR3 region has 15 residues. Germline values: CDR1 SEHNR, CDR2 FQNEAQ (reference sequence). The V and J ends lost 0 bases and 4 bases, in that order; junction bases with no gene match: 2. The CDR3, as DNA: TGTGCCAGCAGCTTAGCTAGCGGGGAATACAATGAGCAGTTCTTC. Translation: CASSLASGEYNEQFF.

The V call is TRBV5-4, the J call TRBJ2-1, with D possibly being TRBD2 (5 bases). Trimming cost V 4 bases and J 6 bases, with 8 bases left between them. Germline lookup yields CDR1 SGHNT and CDR2 YYREEE (reference sequence). The CDR3 covers 12 residues. CDR3 DNA sequence: TGTGCCAGCAGCGGAACTAGCAATGAGCAGTTCTTC. This translates into CASSGTSNEQFF.

This clone was counted a few times. The chain carries TRBV4-1 and TRBJ2-2; D gene ambiguous. This CDR3 is 14 amino acids long. Trimming left V 1 base short and J 1 base short, with 4 bases between. CDR1 is MGHRA, CDR2 YSYEKL, per germline. The CDR3 DNA reads as TGCGCCAGCAGCCAAGTTCAGAACACCGGGGAGCTGTTTTTT. This codes for CASSQVQNTGELFF.

For this clone: Other DNA sequences in the sample encode the same CDR3. The chain recombines TRBV28 with TRBJ2-1; D perhaps matches TRBD2 (5 bases). Trimming shortened V by 4 bases and J by 0 bases, and 7 bases separated the two germline ends. The CDR3 contains 14 residues. Germline V gene sequence: CDR1 MDHEN, CDR2 SYDVKM. CDR3 DNA sequence: TGTGCCAGCAGTTCGGGGTCCTCCTACAATGAGCAGTTCTTC. Its translation is CASSSGSSYNEQFF.

V and J are TRBV28 and TRBJ2-3; possibly TRBD2 for D (6 bases). The CDR3 is 15 amino acids. The V gene's germline CDR1 is MDHEN and CDR2 SYDVKM. V gave up 5 bases and J gave up 2 bases, with 14 bases separating them. The CDR3 protein is CASSPTGVYTDTQYF. CDR3 DNA sequence: TGTGCCAGCAGTCCCACGGGGGTTTACACAGATACGCAGTATTTT.

J is TRBJ2-3 and V is TRBV5-1; weak D call: TRBD1 (5 bases). Trimming left V 0 bases short and J 1 base short, with 12 bases between. The CDR3 is 16 residues long. CDR1 is SGHRS and CDR2 is YFSETQ in the germline V gene. The CDR3 protein is CASSLGIDRRTDTQYF. DNA of the CDR3: TGCGCCAGCAGCTTGGGGATCGACAGACGCACAGATACGCAGTATTTT.

The CDR3 DNA follows: TGTGCCAGCAGCTTAAGGGGCGGCGTCGGAAACACCATATATTTT. It yields the protein CASSLRGGVGNTIYF. The V gene is TRBV11-2, the J gene TRBJ1-3; D may be TRBD1 (5 bases). The CDR3 is made up of 15 amino acids. V was pared by 2 bases and J by 4 bases, with 12 bases between. CDR1 is SGHAT, CDR2 FQNNGV, per germline.

V usage is TRBV11-3 and J usage is TRBJ2-2; D possibly corresponds to TRBD1 (5 bases). The CDR3 sequence is 15 residues long. Germline loops: CDR1 SGHNT, CDR2 YENEEA. V was shortened by 5 bases and J by 4 bases, with 14 bases between the two germline ends. The chain's CDR3 is CASSPAYGATGELFF. The CDR3 DNA follows: TGTGCCAGCAGCCCAGCCTATGGGGCCACCGGGGAGCTGTTTTTT. The full variable domain, rest sourced from reference TRBV11-3 and TRBJ2-2, is EAGVVQSPRYKIIEKKQPVAFWCNPISGHNTLYWYLQNLGQGPELLIRYENEEAVDDSQLPKDRFSAERLKGVDSTLKIQPAELGDSAVYLCASSPAYGATGELFFGEGSRLTVL.

The chain uses TRBV5-4 and TRBJ2-1; 14 bases fit TRBD2. CDR3 length: 15 amino acids. CDR1 is SGHNT, CDR2 YYREEE, per germline (reference sequence). V trimming: 4 bases; J trimming: 8 bases; junction bases outside the gene matches: 5. CDR3 DNA: TGTGCCAGCAGCCGACTAGCGGGAGGGCCGGATGAGCAGTTCTTC. This encodes CASSRLAGGPDEQFF.

This chain joins TRBV10-3 and TRBJ1-6; D is perhaps TRBD1 (5 bases). The CDR3 length is 14 residues. V lost 5 bases, J lost 5 bases, and 10 bases lay in between. Germline V gene sequence: CDR1 ENHRY, CDR2 SYGVKD. CDR3 bases: TGTGCCATCAGTTCAGGACAAGATAATTCACCCCTCCACTTT. Translation: CAISSGQDNSPLHF.

The chain combines TRBV5-4 with TRBJ2-3; 7 bases fit TRBD2. The trim removed 3 bases at V and 0 bases at J, leaving 7 bases unmatched. The CDR3 spans 16 residues. The germline V gene has CDR1 SGHNT and CDR2 YYREEE (reference sequence). Written as DNA, the CDR3 is TGTGCCAGCAGCTCCCAGCGGGGCCCGAGCACAGATACGCAGTATTTT. This gives the protein CASSSQRGPSTDTQYF.

This chain links TRBV7-9 with TRBJ1-5, with 7 bases fitting TRBD1. Trimming cost V 5 bases and J 4 bases; bases outside gene matches: 5. This CDR3 is built from 14 residues. In germline, CDR1 is SEHNR, CDR2 FQNEAQ (reference sequence). CDR3 sequence (DNA): TGTGCCAGCAGCCCACAGACAGGGAATCAGCCCCAGCATTTT. Translation gives CASSPQTGNQPQHF.

CDR3 in DNA: TGTGCCAGCAGCGTAGTTGACCCGCGGCACACCGGGGAGCTGTTTTTT. It is translated as CASSVVDPRHTGELFF. This chain joins TRBV9 and TRBJ2-2, with unresolved D. There are 16 residues in the CDR3. CDR1 and CDR2 (germline): SGDLS, YYNGEE. Trimming took off 0 bases at V and 3 bases at J, with 12 bases between the two ends.

The CDR3 region is CATSDGSRGYGYTF. Here the CDR3 DNA reads TGTGCCACCAGTGATGGAAGCAGGGGTTATGGCTACACCTTC. The J gene is TRBJ1-2, the V gene TRBV24-1; TRBD1 is a possible D gene (6 bases). V was pared by 3 bases and J by 5 bases, with 12 bases between. Germline assignment: CDR1 KGHDR and CDR2 SFDVKD. The CDR3 loop spans 14 amino acids.

This clone occurred once. The J gene is TRBJ1-1, the V gene TRBV11-3; TRBD1 might be the D (6 bases). The V gene's germline CDR1 is SGHNT and CDR2 YENEEA. V was trimmed by 5 bases and J by 6 bases, leaving 16 bases between them. This CDR3 is built from 14 residues. For the CDR3, the DNA is TGTGCCAGCAGCGCCTCGGTCCAGGGGTCTGAAGCTTTCTTT. This sequence encodes CASSASVQGSEAFF. The variable domain in full, completed from reference TRBV11-3 and TRBJ1-1, reads EAGVVQSPRYKIIEKKQPVAFWCNPISGHNTLYWYLQNLGQGPELLIRYENEEAVDDSQLPKDRFSAERLKGVDSTLKIQPAELGDSAVYLCASSASVQGSEAFFGQGTRLTVV.

This chain joins TRBV27 and TRBJ2-1; 9 nucleotides agree with TRBD2. Losses at the gene ends were 3 bases for V and 3 bases for J; bases not matched to a gene: 3. The CDR3 is 15 amino acids. Germline V gene data show CDR1 as MNHEY and CDR2 as SMNVEV (reference sequence). The CDR3 nucleotides read TGTGCCAGCAGTTTCGGTAGCGGGAGCTACAATGAGCAGTTCTTC. This gives the protein CASSFGSGSYNEQFF.

The chain combines TRBV9 with TRBJ1-6, with D possibly TRBD1 on 6 matching bases. The CDR3 has 12 amino acids. Looked up from germline, CDR1 is SGDLS and CDR2 is YYNGEE. V lost 1 base and J 10 bases, leaving 6 bases between the germline ends. The CDR3 coding sequence is TGTGCCAGCAGCGTACAGGGGTCACCCCTCCACTTT. This encodes CASSVQGSPLHF.

This clone appeared a single time. The gene calls are TRBV7-2 and TRBJ2-7; 10 bases agree with TRBD1. V shed 3 bases, J shed 2 bases, and the junction held 13 bases outside the gene matches. CDR3 size: 18 residues. Germline V gene sequence: CDR1 SGHTA, CDR2 FQGNSA. The CDR3 DNA is TGTGCCAGCAGCTTGCTACCGGGACAGGGGCCCTGGGCCTACGAGCAGTACTTC. This codes for CASSLLPGQGPWAYEQYF.

The chain combines TRBV28 with TRBJ2-1; 7 bases are shared with TRBD2. Germline V gives CDR1 MDHEN, CDR2 SYDVKM. Trimming removed 4 bases from V and 10 bases from J; junction bases left unmatched: 13. This CDR3 contains 15 residues. CDR3 bases: TGTGCCAGCAGTTCCGCCGGAGACGCGGGAGAGGAGCAGTTCTTC. This encodes CASSSAGDAGEEQFF. The whole variable domain, remainder taken from reference TRBV28 and TRBJ2-1, is DVKVTQSSRYLVKRTGEKVFLECVQDMDHENMFWYRQDPGLGLRLIYFSYDVKMKEKGDIPEGYSVSREKKERFSLILESASTNQTSMYLCASSSAGDAGEEQFFGPGTRLTVL.

V gene TRBV3-1 (or the pseudogene TRBV3-2) combines with J gene TRBJ2-3; D possibly corresponds to TRBD1 (6 bases). Trimming shortened V by 4 bases and J by 3 bases, and 11 bases separated the two germline ends. Looked up from germline, CDR1 is LGHDT and CDR2 is YNNKEL (reference sequence). The CDR3 is 14 residues long. The CDR3 DNA reads TGTGCCAGCAGCCGCCAAGGGGGAACAGATACGCAGTATTTT. Residues: CASSRQGGTDTQYF.

The chain carries TRBV2 and TRBJ2-3; TRBD2 might be the D (6 bases). The CDR3 contains 15 residues. Trimming removed 7 bases from V and 1 base from J, with 15 bases in between. CDR1 SNHLY and CDR2 FYNNEI come from the germline V gene. For the CDR3, the DNA is TGTGCCAGCACCCGAGGGACGGGAGGCACAGATACGCAGTATTTT. This encodes CASTRGTGGTDTQYF.

The chain joins TRBV6-6 to TRBJ2-7; D might be TRBD2 (6 bases). The V and J ends lost 4 bases and 4 bases respectively, with 14 bases between them. Looked up from germline, CDR1 is MNHNY and CDR2 is SVGAGI (reference sequence). The CDR3 sequence is 14 residues long. The CDR3 region has the DNA TGTGCCAGCAGTTCCTCGGGGAGGCGGTACGAGCAGTACTTC. Translation gives CASSSSGRRYEQYF.

The chain joins TRBV5-1 to TRBJ2-7; no definite D call. V lost 0 bases, J lost 3 bases, and 10 bases lay in between. The CDR3 has 14 amino acids. Germline V gene data show CDR1 as SGHRS and CDR2 as YFSETQ. CDR3 bases: TGCGCCAGCAGCTTGGGCGCCTCGGGCTACGAGCAGTACTTC. Translating gives CASSLGASGYEQYF.

The rearrangement uses TRBV19 and TRBJ1-3; 7 nucleotides line up with TRBD1. The CDR3 contains 16 residues. V trimming: 8 bases; J trimming: 0 bases; junction bases outside the gene matches: 10. Per the germline V gene, CDR1 is LNHDA and CDR2 is SQIVND (reference sequence). The CDR3 loop is CASRPGQSFSGNTIYF. The DNA of the CDR3 is TGTGCCAGTCGCCCGGGACAGAGCTTCTCTGGAAACACCATATATTTT. Variable domain in full (rest from reference TRBV19 and TRBJ1-3): DGGITQSPKYLFRKEGQNVTLSCEQNLNHDAMYWYRQDPGQGLRLIYYSQIVNDFQKGDIAEGYSVSREKKESFPLTVTSAQKNPTAFYLCASRPGQSFSGNTIYFGEGSWLTVV.

V and J are TRBV28 and TRBJ2-5; 8 positions agree with TRBD1. Germline V gene sequence: CDR1 MDHEN, CDR2 SYDVKM. V dropped 6 bases and J dropped 3; count of bases not matched to a gene: 3. This CDR3 region has 13 residues. In DNA form, the CDR3 reads TGTGCCAGCAGCTTGGACAGGGAAGAGACCCAGTACTTC. It specifies CASSLDREETQYF.

The chain uses TRBV2 and TRBJ2-7, with a possible D match to TRBD2 (5 bases). The CDR3 extends over 12 amino acids. The germline V and J ends were trimmed by 10 bases and 2 bases, with 12 bases remaining between them. CDR1 and CDR2 (germline): SNHLY, FYNNEI. For the CDR3, the DNA is TGTGCCACCCTGGACGGGACCTACGAGCAGTACTTC. Amino acid sequence: CATLDGTYEQYF.